The entry that follows covers one TCR beta chain sequence. The data are from a study of blood T cell repertoires in COVID-19. Only in-frame clones appear in the TCRdb table, and some are missing; sequencing was by immunoSEQ multiplex PCR. Of about 280,000 clones in the sample, about 85% were seen once. V lost 7 bases to trimming and J lost 1 base, with 13 bases between them. Germline CDR1 and CDR2: MDHEN and SYDVKM. CDR3 length: 14 residues. V usage is TRBV28 and J usage is TRBJ1-1; tentatively, D is TRBD1 (5 bases). This clonotype originated in a woman aged 45-60 years who had recovered from COVID-19. Sequenced sample: PBMCs or T cells enriched from blood (not recorded which). This CDR3 is CASKIPGGNTEAFF. The CDR3 DNA is TGTGCCAGCAAAATCCCGGGGGGGAACACTGAAGCTTTCTTT. Together with reference TRBV28 and TRBJ1-1, the CDR3 gives the full variable domain: DVKVTQSSRYLVKRTGEKVFLECVQDMDHENMFWYRQDPGLGLRLIYFSYDVKMKEKGDIPEGYSVSREKKERFSLILESASTNQTSMYLCASKIPGGNTEAFFGQGTRLTVV.